This T cell receptor beta chain was recorded in a study of CD8 T cells in ankylosing spondylitis. This clonotype appeared a few times. TCRdb recomputed calls from the 5' RACE reads with MiXCR, one row per CDR3 protein. The table shows 200,000 to 300,000 distinct CDR3 sequences, with roughly a tenth occurring only once. V dropped 0 bases and J dropped 0 bases, with 9 bases sitting between them. The CDR3 has 16 amino acids. Germline loops: CDR1 MNHEY, CDR2 SVGEGT. The chain joins TRBV6-2 or TRBV6-3 to TRBJ1-5; D is unclear. The sequenced sample consisted of blood, either unsorted or a sorted T cell fraction (not recorded which). This TCR was recovered from a male donor with ankylosing spondylitis or in good health (not recorded which). CDR3 coding DNA: TGTGCCAGCAGTTACTCATGGCAGGATAGCAATCAGCCCCAGCATTTT. Translation gives CASSYSWQDSNQPQHF.